The present entry profiles one T cell receptor beta chain with its context. The CDR3 is made up of 15 amino acids. The V gene lost 5 bases and the J gene lost 2 bases, with 12 bases spanning the gap. In germline, CDR1 is MNHNY, CDR2 SVGAGI (reference sequence). Sequencing of TCR beta was carried out in blood CD8+ and CD4+ T cells. The data stem from a study of CD8 T cells in Susac syndrome. After extraction with the RNeasy kit, about 0.5 to 1 ug of the RNA was reverse transcribed using random hexamers. TCRdb reanalysed the immunoSEQ multiplex PCR reads using MiXCR and keeps one entry per CDR3 protein. Among approximately 200,000 distinct CDR3 sequences listed, 85% to 95% were seen once.

Specimen: CD4+ T cells from PBMCs. The source of this sequence is a human donor with multiple sclerosis. The chain uses TRBV6-6 and TRBJ1-4; D is unresolved. The CDR3 nucleotides read TGTGCCAGCAGTCGCGCGGGGTCGACTAATGAAAAACTGTTTTTT. Translating it yields CASSRAGSTNEKLFF.